These 32 T cell receptor beta chains came from one sample sequenced in a study of somatic mutations in cytotoxic T cells in rheumatoid arthritis. The assay was immunoSEQ multiplex PCR, and TCRdb's table has in-frame clones only and misses some. The sample lists around 15,000 clones, around 70% seen once, with about 10% in the top ten. The sample comprised CD8+ T cells sorted from blood. The source of these receptors is an adult with rheumatoid arthritis.

The CDR3 loop is CATSRALDLNTEAFF. The CDR3, as DNA: TGTGCCACCAGCAGAGCATTGGACTTGAACACTGAAGCTTTCTTT. The chain recombines TRBV15 with TRBJ1-1; D is ambiguous. Germline CDR1 reads LNHNV; CDR2 reads YYDKDF (reference sequence). The CDR3 is made up of 15 amino acids. Deletions cut 1 base from V and 0 bases from J, with 9 bases between. Full variable domain (remainder filled in from reference TRBV15 and TRBJ1-1): DAMVIQNPRYQVTQFGKPVTLSCSQTLNHNVMYWYQQKSSQAPKLLFHYYDKDFNNEADTPDNFQSRRPNTSFCFLDIRSPGLGDTAMYLCATSRALDLNTEAFFGQGTRLTVV.

The chain recombines TRBV30 with TRBJ1-1; 8 nucleotides line up with TRBD1. V lost 2 bases to trimming and J lost 3 bases; unmatched junction nucleotides: 2. The CDR3 length is 13 residues. The germline V gene encodes CDR1 GTSNPN and CDR2 SVGIG (reference sequence). CDR3 protein: CAWSTGGYTEAFF. DNA of the CDR3: TGTGCCTGGAGTACAGGGGGGTACACTGAAGCTTTCTTT.

The sample holds a few counts of this clone. The CDR3 reads CASSSLYYGYTF. CDR3 nucleotides: TGTGCCAGCTCATCTCTATACTATGGCTACACCTTC. V gene TRBV18 combines with J gene TRBJ1-2; D unresolved. The V gene's germline CDR1 is KGHSH and CDR2 LQKENI. Trimming left V 5 bases short and J 3 bases short, with 7 bases between. The CDR3 runs 12 residues.

The V and J genes are TRBV7-8 and TRBJ1-2; D gene uncertain. CDR3 length: 14 amino acids. Per germline, CDR1 SGHVS and CDR2 FQNEAQ. Trimming pared 3 bases from V and 2 bases from J, leaving 10 bases between. CDR3 bases: TGTGCCAGCAGCTTCGGAAGTGTGAACTATGGCTACACCTTC. This translates into CASSFGSVNYGYTF. The variable domain in full, completed from reference TRBV7-8 and TRBJ1-2, reads GAGVSQSPRYKVAKRGQDVALRCDPISGHVSLFWYQQALGQGPEFLTYFQNEAQLDKSGLPSDRFFAERPEGSVSTLKIQRTQQEDSAVYLCASSFGSVNYGYTFGSGTRLTVV.

V usage is TRBV2 and J usage is TRBJ1-6; TRBD1 might be the D (6 bases). CDR3 length equals 15 residues. Trimming took 4 bases from V and 4 from J, leaving 11 bases between them. Germline V gene data show CDR1 as SNHLY and CDR2 as FYNNEI. The DNA for the CDR3 is TGTGCCAGCAGTGGACAGGCCTCGTATAATTCACCCCTCCACTTT. Its protein product is CASSGQASYNSPLHF.

V gene TRBV7-6 combines with J gene TRBJ1-1; a possible D gene is TRBD1 (5 bases). Looked up from germline, CDR1 is SGHVS and CDR2 is FNYEAQ. The CDR3 length is 14 residues. V was trimmed by 6 bases and J by 4 bases, leaving 15 bases between them. The CDR3 region has the DNA TGTGCCAGCAGTCCTCGTGGGGGTGTCACTGAAGCTTTCTTT. This translates into CASSPRGGVTEAFF.

This clone occurred a few times. V is TRBV6-1 and J is TRBJ2-2; D gene uncertain. The CDR3 covers 14 residues. The germline CDR1 and CDR2 sequences are MNHNS and SASEGT. V was trimmed by 1 base and J by 6 bases, leaving 9 bases between them. CDR3 coding DNA: TGTGCCAGCAGTGAAGAAATAACCCCCGGGGAGCTGTTTTTT. It yields the protein CASSEEITPGELFF.

This clone was picked up one time. The V gene is TRBV5-5, the J gene TRBJ2-7; D gene uncertain. V was cut by 0 bases and J by 4 bases, with 5 bases left in between. The CDR3 has 12 residues. From germline, CDR1 is SGHKS and CDR2 YYEKEE (reference sequence). The CDR3 reads CASSLGGYEQYF. In DNA, the CDR3 is TGTGCCAGCAGCTTGGGTGGGTACGAGCAGTACTTC.

The chain joins TRBV27 to TRBJ1-4; 11 bases fit TRBD1. Germline values: CDR1 MNHEY, CDR2 SMNVEV (reference sequence). The CDR3 is made up of 15 amino acids. J gave up 9 bases and V 2 bases, and 5 bases lay outside the gene matches. CDR3 nucleotide sequence: TGTGCCAGCAGTTTACCGGGACAGGGGGTTCAAAAACTGTTTTTT. This sequence encodes CASSLPGQGVQKLFF.

The chain combines TRBV11-2 with TRBJ2-5; D uncertain. This CDR3 comprises 11 residues. Germline V gene sequence: CDR1 SGHAT, CDR2 FQNNGV. Trimming left V 4 bases short and J 0 bases short, with 0 bases between. CDR3 in DNA: TGTGCCAGCAGCTACCAAGAGACCCAGTACTTC. This sequence encodes CASSYQETQYF.

The chain joins TRBV4-1 to TRBJ2-7; the D is unclear. Germline assignment: CDR1 MGHRA and CDR2 YSYEKL. The CDR3 has 13 residues. V lost 1 base, J lost 3 bases, and 7 bases lay in between. The CDR3 DNA sequence: TGCGCCAGCAGCCAAGGAACCTACTACGAGCAGTACTTC. Translating gives CASSQGTYYEQYF.

This chain connects TRBV29-1 to TRBJ1-1; D uncertain. The CDR3 has 12 amino acids. Trimming took off 3 bases at V and 3 bases at J, with 8 bases between the two ends. Germline lookup yields CDR1 SQVTM and CDR2 ANQGSEA. The CDR3 protein is CSVDLGDTEAFF. The CDR3 nucleotides are TGCAGCGTTGATCTAGGTGACACTGAAGCTTTCTTT.

This clone has a handful of counts. The chain uses TRBV5-4 and TRBJ1-1; D is uncertain. Per the germline V gene, CDR1 is SGHNT and CDR2 is YYREEE (reference sequence). The CDR3 extends over 12 amino acids. The V end was cut by 0 bases, the J end by 3 bases, with 3 bases between. The CDR3 here is CASSLEDTEAFF. In DNA form, the CDR3 reads TGTGCCAGCAGCTTGGAGGACACTGAAGCTTTCTTT.

This chain joins TRBV4-3 and TRBJ2-2; D may be TRBD1 (6 bases). Trimming left V 0 bases short and J 3 bases short, with 14 bases between. The CDR3 covers 17 residues. From germline, CDR1 is LGHNA and CDR2 YSLEER. Written as DNA, the CDR3 is TGCGCCAGCAGCCAAGATCTTGGTCAGGGGTACACCGGGGAGCTGTTTTTT. Translated, it gives CASSQDLGQGYTGELFF.

Here the CDR3 reads CASSSTTGGELFF. The CDR3 DNA reads TGTGCCAGCAGTTCCACGACTGGCGGGGAGCTGTTTTTT. The chain recombines TRBV28 with TRBJ2-2; the D is unclear. Germline CDR1 is MDHEN and CDR2 is SYDVKM. Trimming removed 4 bases at V and 7 bases at J, with 10 bases between. This CDR3 has 13 residues.

The chain has TRBV7-3 and TRBJ1-2; 9 bases align to TRBD1. Trimming at V came to 4 bases and at J to 4 bases, leaving 7 bases not matched to a gene. The length of the CDR3 is 15 residues. Germline-derived CDR1 and CDR2 are SGHTA and FQGTGA. The CDR3 DNA is TGTGCCAGCAGCTCAGCGACAGGGGGGCCCTATGGCTACACCTTC. This gives the protein CASSSATGGPYGYTF.

This clone was observed a few times. This chain joins TRBV2 and TRBJ1-2, with D uncertain. Trimming took off 1 base at V and 7 bases at J, with 13 bases between the two ends. The CDR3 is 14 amino acids. Germline V gives CDR1 SNHLY, CDR2 FYNNEI. CDR3 loop: CASSEGQAFSGYTF. The CDR3, as DNA: TGTGCCAGCAGTGAAGGGCAGGCCTTTTCTGGCTACACCTTC.

This clone was observed a single time. The chain joins TRBV5-1 to TRBJ2-7; no firm D call. The germline V gene encodes CDR1 SGHRS and CDR2 YFSETQ. The CDR3 spans 14 residues. V was clipped by 4 bases and J by 7 bases, with 18 bases between them. The CDR3: CASSTSVGTPEQYF. The CDR3 coding sequence is TGCGCCAGCAGCACCAGTGTCGGCACGCCTGAGCAGTACTTC. Combining the CDR3 with reference TRBV5-1 and TRBJ2-7 gives the whole variable domain KAGVTQTPRYLIKTRGQQVTLSCSPISGHRSVSWYQQTPGQGLQFLFEYFSETQRNKGNFPGRFSGRQFSNSRSEMNVSTLELGDSALYLCASSTSVGTPEQYFGPGTRLTVT.

The chain is built from TRBV5-8 and TRBJ1-2; TRBD1 might be the D (6 bases). This CDR3 contains 14 residues. V was shortened by 2 bases and J by 7 bases, with 15 bases between the two germline ends. Germline V gene sequence: CDR1 SGHTS, CDR2 YDEGEE. In DNA, the CDR3 is TGTGCCAGCAGCTTCGACGGGGGCCCCGGTGGCTACACCTTC. Encoded protein: CASSFDGGPGGYTF.

This chain links TRBV5-6 with TRBJ2-1, with D perhaps matching TRBD1 (5 bases). V lost 2 bases and J 2 bases, leaving 11 bases between the germline ends. The CDR3 totals 15 residues. Germline lookup yields CDR1 SGHDT and CDR2 YYEEEE. The CDR3 sequence is CASSLTGAAYNEQFF. The CDR3 bases are TGTGCCAGCAGCTTAACTGGGGCTGCCTACAATGAGCAGTTCTTC.

The chain joins TRBV4-1 to TRBJ1-2; 7 bases line up with TRBD1. Germline assignment: CDR1 MGHRA and CDR2 YSYEKL. The J segment lost 8 bases and the V segment lost 0 bases, leaving 9 bases of the junction unmatched. The length of the CDR3 is 15 residues. In DNA, the CDR3 is TGCGCCAGCAGCCAAGATCTAGGGGGCGCAGAGGGCTACACCTTC. Translation: CASSQDLGGAEGYTF.

The genes are TRBV7-9 and TRBJ1-6; D unclear. The V end was cut by 4 bases, the J end by 11 bases, with 18 bases between. Germline CDR1 is SEHNR and CDR2 is FQNEAQ (reference sequence). The CDR3 contains 15 residues. The CDR3 DNA is TGTGCCAGCAGCTCACCCCTGTCGTCTCACCCACCCCTCCACTTT. This encodes CASSSPLSSHPPLHF.

This chain uses TRBV28 with TRBJ1-5; D uncertain. V was cut by 8 bases and J by 7 bases, with 12 bases left in between. CDR1 is MDHEN, CDR2 SYDVKM, per germline. The CDR3 contains 12 residues. CDR3 sequence reads: CASSDGYQPQHF. DNA of the CDR3: TGTGCCAGCTCCGACGGGTACCAGCCCCAGCATTTT. Combining the CDR3 with reference TRBV28 and TRBJ1-5 gives the whole variable domain DVKVTQSSRYLVKRTGEKVFLECVQDMDHENMFWYRQDPGLGLRLIYFSYDVKMKEKGDIPEGYSVSREKKERFSLILESASTNQTSMYLCASSDGYQPQHFGDGTRLSIL.

The J gene is TRBJ1-1, the V gene TRBV28; D unclear. Trimming took 7 bases from V and 0 from J, leaving 15 bases between them. Germline V lookup: CDR1 MDHEN, CDR2 SYDVKM. This CDR3 has 15 residues. The CDR3, as DNA: TGTGCCAGCACTCAAAACAGTAACCTGAACACTGAAGCTTTCTTT. Amino acids: CASTQNSNLNTEAFF.

The chain combines TRBV4-1 with TRBJ2-7, with 7 bases that match TRBD1. From germline, CDR1 is MGHRA and CDR2 YSYEKL. J gave up 3 bases and V 4 bases, and 12 bases lay outside the gene matches. This CDR3 region has 16 residues. The CDR3 nucleotides are TGCGCCAGCAGCCCGGGGCCCCTGACAGGGTACTACGAGCAGTACTTC. Translated: CASSPGPLTGYYEQYF.

The chain carries TRBV4-3 and TRBJ1-1; the match to TRBD1 covers 8 bases. The CDR3 contains 15 residues. Germline V CDR1 and CDR2: LGHNA, YSLEER. Losses at the gene ends were 5 bases for V and 8 bases for J; bases not matched to a gene: 13. The DNA for the CDR3 is TGCGCCAGCAGCTTAGCTCCGACAGGGGACTCCGAAGCTTTCTTT. It specifies CASSLAPTGDSEAFF.

The gene calls are TRBV5-1 and TRBJ2-7, with D possibly TRBD2 on 5 matching bases. CDR3 length: 15 residues. Trimming removed 0 bases from V and 0 bases from J, with 10 bases in between. The germline CDR1 and CDR2 sequences are SGHRS and YFSETQ. The CDR3 DNA is TGCGCCAGCAGCTTGGATACGAGGGTCTCCTACGAGCAGTACTTC. Encoded protein: CASSLDTRVSYEQYF.

V gene TRBV6-6 combines with J gene TRBJ2-2; no clear D gene. There are 12 residues in the CDR3. The V and J ends lost 2 bases and 7 bases respectively, with 5 bases between them. Germline CDR1 is MNHNY and CDR2 is SVGAGI (reference sequence). In nucleotides, the CDR3 is TGTGCCAGCAGTTACGGTGTCGGGGAGCTGTTTTTT. This gives the protein CASSYGVGELFF.

The V call is TRBV14, the J call TRBJ1-2, with 9 bases identical to TRBD1. The V and J ends lost 3 bases and 8 bases, in that order; junction bases with no gene match: 7. This CDR3 has 14 residues. Germline CDR1 SGHDN, CDR2 FVKESK. CDR3 sequence: CASSHPLDRGGYTF. CDR3 DNA: TGTGCCAGCAGCCACCCTCTCGACAGGGGGGGCTACACCTTC.

This clone came up a few times. V usage is TRBV6-5 and J usage is TRBJ2-1; no clear D gene. Deletions cut 5 bases from V and 2 bases from J, with 10 bases between. CDR1 is MNHEY and CDR2 is SVGAGI in the germline V gene. The CDR3 runs to 14 residues. The CDR3 loop is CASSRPGTYNEQFF. CDR3 DNA: TGTGCCAGCAGTCGCCCCGGTACCTACAATGAGCAGTTCTTC.

This clone came up a few times. This chain uses TRBV7-8 with TRBJ1-5; tentatively, D is TRBD1 (6 bases). There are 17 residues in the CDR3. V lost 5 bases to trimming and J lost 2 bases, with 19 bases between them. The germline gives CDR1 SGHVS, CDR2 FQNEAQ. Here the CDR3 DNA reads TGTGCCAGCAGCCCGGCCAGCCGGGACACCCGCAATCAGCCCCAGCATTTT. As protein: CASSPASRDTRNQPQHF.

V gene TRBV4-1 combines with J gene TRBJ2-4; 9 nucleotides match TRBD2. The CDR3 has 15 amino acids. Germline V gene lookup returns CDR1 MGHRA and CDR2 YSYEKL. V trimming: 3 bases; J trimming: 10 bases; junction bases outside the gene matches: 10. CDR3 protein: CASSQDEGLAKIQYF. CDR3 nucleotides: TGCGCCAGCAGCCAGGACGAGGGACTAGCCAAGATTCAGTACTTC.